Sequencing of this T cell receptor beta chain was carried out in a study of blood T cell repertoires in COVID-19. Per the authors' pipeline: Reference gene primer amplification gave estimated nucleated cell counts. Some clones are missing from TCRdb's copy, which holds only in-frame ones; the method was immunoSEQ multiplex PCR. For V, J and clone size, that table is used; D and trimming come from the DNA. The table records about 210,000 clones, roughly 80% of them present only once. Germline loops: CDR1 SNHLY, CDR2 FYNNEI. This CDR3 contains 18 residues. J was trimmed by 1 base and V by 5 bases; bases with no gene match: 11.

The receptor comes from a woman in her seventies with COVID-19, enrolled during active disease. The specimen was peripheral blood. The chain recombines TRBV2 with TRBJ1-5, with 10 nucleotides matching TRBD1. The CDR3 loop is CASSFRRQGALSNQPQHF. The CDR3 nucleotides read TGTGCCAGCAGTTTTCGGAGACAGGGGGCATTGAGCAATCAGCCCCAGCATTTT.